Below, 27 T cell receptor beta chains from the same sample are listed, as sequenced in a study of blood T cell repertoires in COVID-19. Assay: immunoSEQ multiplex PCR; the TCRdb copy retains only in-frame clones and omits some. The sample shows some 80,000 clones, 70% to 90% of them seen only once. The sequenced material came from peripheral blood. All receptors come from a human donor in a cohort sampled during active COVID-19.

The V and J genes are TRBV18 and TRBJ1-2; weak D call: TRBD1 (6 bases). V was trimmed by 1 base and J by 2 bases, leaving 20 bases between them. Germline V lookup: CDR1 KGHSH, CDR2 LQKENI. The CDR3 covers 18 residues. The DNA of the CDR3 is TGTGCCAGCTCACCACGGACAGACTCACTTGCTAGAAACTATGGCTACACCTTC. Translated, it gives CASSPRTDSLARNYGYTF. Looking up the rest from reference TRBV18 and TRBJ1-2 gives the full variable domain: NAGVMQNPRHLVRRRGQEARLRCSPMKGHSHVYWYRQLPEEGLKFMVYLQKENIIDESGMPKERFSAEFPKEGPSILRIQQVVRGDSAAYFCASSPRTDSLARNYGYTFGSGTRLTVV.

The chain uses TRBV19 and TRBJ2-7; 10 nucleotides align to TRBD1. Germline assignment: CDR1 LNHDA and CDR2 SQIVND (reference sequence). V trimming: 6 bases; J trimming: 2 bases; junction bases outside the gene matches: 10. This CDR3 comprises 16 residues. DNA for the CDR3: TGTGCCAGTAGAGCCGGAGGGACAGGGGCAACCTACGAGCAGTACTTC. Residues: CASRAGGTGATYEQYF.

This chain uses TRBV5-1 with TRBJ2-3; D is perhaps TRBD2 (7 bases). Germline CDR1 is SGHRS and CDR2 is YFSETQ. The CDR3 runs 15 residues. V was shortened by 0 bases and J by 6 bases, with 14 bases between the two germline ends. The CDR3 DNA is TGCGCCAGCAGCTTGGGGCTCGGGGGGCCCGATACGCAGTATTTT. This translates into CASSLGLGGPDTQYF.

In this sample, this clone turned up once. The gene calls are TRBV3-1 (or the pseudogene TRBV3-2) and TRBJ1-1; no reliable D call. Germline CDR1 reads LGHDT; CDR2 reads YNNKEL (reference sequence). V dropped 0 bases and J dropped 0 bases, with 17 bases sitting between them. CDR3 length: 18 residues. The CDR3 sequence: CASSQDSSATFMNTEAFF. DNA for the CDR3: TGTGCCAGCAGCCAAGATAGCTCGGCCACGTTCATGAACACTGAAGCTTTCTTT.

The chain employs TRBV4-3 and TRBJ1-6; D call uncertain. Germline V lookup: CDR1 LGHNA, CDR2 YSLEER. CDR3 length: 14 residues. V was cut by 5 bases and J by 10 bases, with 15 bases left in between. The CDR3 DNA is TGCGCCAGCAGCTCCGAGGCGGCGGGATCACCCCTCCACTTT. It is translated as CASSSEAAGSPLHF.

The rearrangement links TRBV7-9 to TRBJ2-5; 11 bases fit TRBD2. In germline, CDR1 is SEHNR, CDR2 FQNEAQ (reference sequence). V shed 4 bases, J shed 4 bases, and the junction held 8 bases outside the gene matches. This CDR3 has 16 residues. CDR3 loop: CASSWETSGAGETQYF. For the CDR3, the DNA is TGTGCCAGCAGCTGGGAGACTAGCGGGGCCGGAGAGACCCAGTACTTC.

Worth noting for this clone: A read error may account for a junction end that differs from germline. This chain joins TRBV18 and TRBJ2-7; TRBD2 is a possible D gene (5 bases). Germline V CDR1 and CDR2: KGHSH, LQKENI. The CDR3 length is 16 residues. CDR3 in DNA: TGTGCCAGCTCCCCACTACCGCCGGGGAATAACTACGAGCAGTACTTC. It translates to CASSPLPPGNNYEQYF.

The V and J genes are TRBV28 and TRBJ2-3, with TRBD1 as a possible D gene (5 bases). The V gene's germline CDR1 is MDHEN and CDR2 SYDVKM. This CDR3 is 14 amino acids long. Trimming took off 4 bases at V and 3 bases at J, with 11 bases between the two ends. As DNA, the CDR3 is TGTGCCAGCAGTTCCTTGACAGTAACAGATACGCAGTATTTT. Translated, it gives CASSSLTVTDTQYF.

The CDR3 region is CASSLGSANEQFF. Here the CDR3 DNA reads TGTGCCAGCAGCTTAGGTAGCGCAAATGAGCAGTTCTTC. The chain couples TRBV7-3 to TRBJ2-1, with a possible D match to TRBD2 (5 bases). Germline V lookup: CDR1 SGHTA, CDR2 FQGTGA. Trimming took off 2 bases at V and 7 bases at J, with 9 bases between the two ends. CDR3 length: 13 residues. Together with reference TRBV7-3 and TRBJ2-1, the CDR3 gives the full variable domain: GAGVSQTPSNKVTEKGKYVELRCDPISGHTALYWYRQSLGQGPEFLIYFQGTGAADDSGLPNDRFFAVRPEGSVSTLKIQRTERGDSAVYLCASSLGSANEQFFGPGTRLTVL.

The V gene is TRBV5-6, the J gene TRBJ1-1; D is ambiguous. V dropped 0 bases and J dropped 0 bases, with 9 bases sitting between them. This CDR3 is built from 15 residues. Germline CDR1 and CDR2: SGHDT and YYEEEE. The CDR3 DNA follows: TGTGCCAGCAGCTTGGGTATACTAATGAACACTGAAGCTTTCTTT. It is translated as CASSLGILMNTEAFF.

Only one count was recorded for this clone. V gene TRBV20-1 combines with J gene TRBJ2-2; 9 nucleotides align to TRBD1. The CDR3 totals 16 residues. V gave up 3 bases and J gave up 2 bases; unmatched junction bases: 7. CDR1 is DFQATT and CDR2 is SNEGSKA in the germline V gene (reference sequence). The CDR3 sequence is CSASPTGGHNTGELFF. As DNA, the CDR3 is TGCAGTGCTAGTCCGACAGGGGGACATAACACCGGGGAGCTGTTTTTT.

CDR3 residues: CSASRQGLNNSPLHF. The CDR3 DNA reads as TGCAGTGCTAGTCGGCAGGGGCTAAATAATTCACCCCTCCACTTT. V gene TRBV20-1 combines with J gene TRBJ1-6, with D possibly being TRBD1 (6 bases). Germline assignment: CDR1 DFQATT and CDR2 SNEGSKA (reference sequence). The CDR3 is made up of 15 amino acids. V was clipped by 3 bases and J by 5 bases, with 14 bases between them.

As concerns this clone: The junction does not match germline at one end; this may be a read error. This chain links TRBV9 with TRBJ2-5; TRBD2 aligns across 8 bases. Germline CDR1 SGDLS, CDR2 YYNGEE. The CDR3 totals 16 residues. CDR3: CAPSASAGGGQETQYF. As DNA, the CDR3 is TGCGCCCCCAGCGCAAGCGCCGGGGGGGGACAAGAGACCCAGTACTTC.

The chain is built from TRBV3-1 (or the pseudogene TRBV3-2) and TRBJ2-7; perhaps TRBD1 as D (6 bases). This CDR3 contains 16 residues. Trimming pared 2 bases from V and 1 base from J, leaving 15 bases between. Germline loops: CDR1 LGHDT, CDR2 YNNKEL (reference sequence). Here the CDR3 DNA reads TGTGCCAGCAGCCAAAATTACCAGGGGAGTTCCTACGAGCAGTACTTC. This gives the protein CASSQNYQGSSYEQYF.

Concerning this clone: A read error may account for a junction end that differs from germline. The chain is built from TRBV12-3 or TRBV12-4 and TRBJ2-7; a possible D gene is TRBD1 (5 bases). The CDR3 contains 13 residues. The CDR3 bases are TGTGCCAGCCGAATCTGGGGCAGGCCTTCGGCGGAGTTC. It yields the protein CASRIWGRPSAEF.

The chain has TRBV2 and TRBJ2-1; 7 positions match TRBD2. In germline, CDR1 is SNHLY, CDR2 FYNNEI. The CDR3 consists of 14 residues. The junction had 4 bases not matched to a gene; V was cut back by 7 bases and J by 1 base. CDR3 loop: CASIGGRSYNEQFF. The CDR3 bases are TGTGCCAGCATCGGCGGGAGATCCTACAATGAGCAGTTCTTC.

The chain recombines TRBV6-5 with TRBJ1-2; TRBD1 aligns across 9 bases. CDR3 length equals 16 residues. Germline lookup yields CDR1 MNHEY and CDR2 SVGAGI. V shed 2 bases, J shed 2 bases, and the junction held 6 bases outside the gene matches. The CDR3 reads CASSYPSGQGNYGYTF. In DNA, the CDR3 is TGTGCCAGCAGTTACCCCTCAGGACAGGGGAACTATGGCTACACCTTC.

This chain links TRBV9 with TRBJ2-1; 10 positions match TRBD2. The V segment lost 0 bases and the J segment 8 bases; nucleotides outside the gene matches: 5. The CDR3 extends over 15 amino acids. The V gene's germline CDR1 is SGDLS and CDR2 YYNGEE. The chain's CDR3 is CASSVGSGGAYEQFF. DNA of the CDR3: TGTGCCAGCAGCGTAGGGAGCGGGGGGGCGTATGAGCAGTTCTTC.

The gene calls are TRBV6-1 and TRBJ2-7; 9 nucleotides match TRBD2. From germline, CDR1 is MNHNS and CDR2 SASEGT. This CDR3 spans 14 amino acids. The trim removed 2 bases at V and 2 bases at J, leaving 1 base unmatched. CDR3 sequence (DNA): TGTGCCAGCAGTGAAAGCGGGAGGACCTACGAGCAGTACTTC. Its protein is CASSESGRTYEQYF.

This rearrangement joins TRBV2 to TRBJ2-4, with a possible D match to TRBD2 (6 bases). V lost 4 bases and J lost 0, with 10 bases in between. Germline lookup yields CDR1 SNHLY and CDR2 FYNNEI. This CDR3 contains 15 residues. In DNA, the CDR3 is TGTGCCAGCAGTGTTAGCGGCCAAGCCAAAAACATTCAGTACTTC. Amino acids: CASSVSGQAKNIQYF. The variable domain in full, with the rest retrieved from reference TRBV2 and TRBJ2-4, is EPEVTQTPSHQVTQMGQEVILRCVPISNHLYFYWYRQILGQKVEFLVSFYNNEISEKSEIFDDQFSVERPDGSNFTLKIRSTKLEDSAMYFCASSVSGQAKNIQYFGAGTRLSVL.

The chain carries TRBV19 and TRBJ2-7; D may be TRBD2 (6 bases). This CDR3 is built from 13 residues. V was trimmed by 5 bases and J by 0 bases, leaving 8 bases between them. CDR1 and CDR2 from the germline V gene are LNHDA and SQIVND (reference sequence). The CDR3 loop reads CASSGGISYEQYF. In nucleotides, the CDR3 is TGTGCCAGTAGTGGAGGGATCTCCTACGAGCAGTACTTC. The whole variable domain, filled in from reference TRBV19 and TRBJ2-7, reads DGGITQSPKYLFRKEGQNVTLSCEQNLNHDAMYWYRQDPGQGLRLIYYSQIVNDFQKGDIAEGYSVSREKKESFPLTVTSAQKNPTAFYLCASSGGISYEQYFGPGTRLTVT.

This rearrangement joins TRBV5-1 to TRBJ2-2; the match to TRBD2 covers 12 bases. CDR1 is SGHRS and CDR2 is YFSETQ in the germline V gene. The junction had 15 bases not matched to a gene; V was cut back by 3 bases and J by 0 bases. This CDR3 has 21 residues. CDR3 residues: CASSSGVPGLAGPTNTGELFF. The CDR3 DNA reads TGCGCCAGCAGCTCAGGGGTACCGGGACTAGCGGGCCCTACGAACACCGGGGAGCTGTTTTTT.

The V call is TRBV5-1, the J call TRBJ2-7; 9 positions match TRBD2. Germline V CDR1 and CDR2: SGHRS, YFSETQ. Trimming at V came to 3 bases and at J to 0 bases, leaving 4 bases not matched to a gene. There are 15 residues in the CDR3. This CDR3 is CASSWAGGASYEQYF. CDR3 DNA sequence: TGCGCCAGCAGCTGGGCGGGGGGGGCCTCCTACGAGCAGTACTTC.

The table lists this clone with a count of one. The rearrangement joins TRBV18 to TRBJ2-7; maybe TRBD1 (5 bases). V shed 4 bases and J shed 0 bases, with 22 bases lying between them. CDR1 and CDR2 (germline): KGHSH, LQKENI. The CDR3 runs 18 residues. CDR3 residues: CASSRDATLGRVSYEQYF. CDR3 bases: TGTGCCAGCTCACGCGACGCAACGTTGGGCAGGGTCTCCTACGAGCAGTACTTC.

The sample holds one count of this clone. V gene TRBV5-6 combines with J gene TRBJ1-5, with D possibly matching TRBD1 (6 bases). The CDR3 totals 14 residues. The V gene lost 4 bases and the J gene lost 7 bases, with 15 bases spanning the gap. From germline, CDR1 is SGHDT and CDR2 YYEEEE. Here the CDR3 reads CASSRTPGGQPQHF. DNA of the CDR3: TGTGCCAGCAGCCGGACGCCGGGGGGCCAGCCCCAGCATTTT.

This clone was observed once. The rearrangement links TRBV12-5 to TRBJ2-5; D perhaps matches TRBD2 (6 bases). Germline lookup yields CDR1 LGHNT and CDR2 FRNRAP. The CDR3 length is 14 residues. Trimming shortened V by 3 bases and J by 5 bases, and 13 bases separated the two germline ends. The CDR3 DNA sequence: TGTGCTAGTGGTTTTGCCGCGGGGAGGGAGACCCAGTACTTC. This translates into CASGFAAGRETQYF.

This clone has only one observation. The chain employs TRBV19 and TRBJ1-3; D not certain. This CDR3 has 14 amino acids. Germline assignment: CDR1 LNHDA and CDR2 SQIVND (reference sequence). Deletions cut 5 bases from V and 4 bases from J, with 12 bases between. This chain's CDR3 is CASSFSGRGNTIYF. The CDR3 coding sequence is TGTGCCAGTAGTTTCTCTGGGAGAGGAAACACCATATATTTT.